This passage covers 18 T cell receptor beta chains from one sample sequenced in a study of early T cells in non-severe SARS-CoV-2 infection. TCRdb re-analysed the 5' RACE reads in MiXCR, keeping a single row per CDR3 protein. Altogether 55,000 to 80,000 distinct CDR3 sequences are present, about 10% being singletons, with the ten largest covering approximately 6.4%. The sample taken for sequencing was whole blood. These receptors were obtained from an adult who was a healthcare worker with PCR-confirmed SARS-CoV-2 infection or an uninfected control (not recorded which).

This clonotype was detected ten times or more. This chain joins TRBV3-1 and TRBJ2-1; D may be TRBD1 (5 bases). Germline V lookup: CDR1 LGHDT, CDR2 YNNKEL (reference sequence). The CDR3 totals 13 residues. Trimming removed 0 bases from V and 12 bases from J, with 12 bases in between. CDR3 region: CASSQDTGQRQFF. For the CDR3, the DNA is TGTGCCAGCAGCCAAGACACCGGACAAAGGCAGTTCTTC.

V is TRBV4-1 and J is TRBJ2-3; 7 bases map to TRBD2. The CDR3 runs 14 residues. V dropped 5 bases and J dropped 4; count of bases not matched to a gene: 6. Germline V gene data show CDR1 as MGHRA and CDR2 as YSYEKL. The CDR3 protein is CASSSAGVSDTQYF. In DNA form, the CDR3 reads TGCGCCAGCAGCTCGGCGGGGGTGTCAGATACGCAGTATTTT.

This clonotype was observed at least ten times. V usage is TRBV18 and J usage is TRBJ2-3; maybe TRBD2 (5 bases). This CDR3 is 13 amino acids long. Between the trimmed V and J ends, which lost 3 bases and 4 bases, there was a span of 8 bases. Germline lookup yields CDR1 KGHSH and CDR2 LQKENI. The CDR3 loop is CASSPRGSDTQYF. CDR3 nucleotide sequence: TGTGCCAGCTCACCCCGGGGTTCAGATACGCAGTATTTT.

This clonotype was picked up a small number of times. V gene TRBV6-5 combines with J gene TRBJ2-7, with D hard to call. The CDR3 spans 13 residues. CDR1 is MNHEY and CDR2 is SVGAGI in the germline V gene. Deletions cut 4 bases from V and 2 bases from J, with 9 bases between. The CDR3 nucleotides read TGTGCCAGCAGTTTTGGGCAGACCTACGAGCAGTACTTC. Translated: CASSFGQTYEQYF.

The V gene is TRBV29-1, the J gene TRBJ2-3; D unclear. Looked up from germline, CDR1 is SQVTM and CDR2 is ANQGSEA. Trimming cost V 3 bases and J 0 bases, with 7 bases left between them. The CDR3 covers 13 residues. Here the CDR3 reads CSVEKGSTDTQYF. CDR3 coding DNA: TGCAGCGTTGAGAAGGGTAGCACAGATACGCAGTATTTT.

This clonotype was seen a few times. CDR3 protein: CSAIQADYGYTF. As DNA, the CDR3 is TGCAGCGCGATACAGGCGGACTATGGCTACACCTTC. This chain connects TRBV29-1 to TRBJ1-2; D possibly corresponds to TRBD1 (5 bases). V was cut by 7 bases and J by 3 bases, with 12 bases left in between. CDR1 and CDR2 (germline): SQVTM, ANQGSEA. This CDR3 region has 12 residues.

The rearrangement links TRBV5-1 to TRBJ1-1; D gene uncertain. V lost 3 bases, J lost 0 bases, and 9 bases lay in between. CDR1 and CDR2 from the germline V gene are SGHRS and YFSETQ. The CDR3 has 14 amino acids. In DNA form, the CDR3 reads TGCGCCAGCAGCTCGGGCGTTATGAACACTGAAGCTTTCTTT. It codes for CASSSGVMNTEAFF.

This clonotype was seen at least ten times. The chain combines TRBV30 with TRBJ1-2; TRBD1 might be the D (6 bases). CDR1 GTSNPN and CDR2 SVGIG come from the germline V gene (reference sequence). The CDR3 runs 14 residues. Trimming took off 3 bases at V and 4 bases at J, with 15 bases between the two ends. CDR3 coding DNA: TGTGCCTGGAGACCGAAGGGGGATCCCTATGGCTACACCTTC. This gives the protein CAWRPKGDPYGYTF. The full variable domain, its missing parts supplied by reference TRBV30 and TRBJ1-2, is SQTIHQWPATLVQPVGSPLSLECTVEGTSNPNLYWYRQAAGRGLQLLFYSVGIGQISSEVPQNLSASRPQDRQFILSSKKLLLSDSGFYLCAWRPKGDPYGYTFGSGTRLTVV.

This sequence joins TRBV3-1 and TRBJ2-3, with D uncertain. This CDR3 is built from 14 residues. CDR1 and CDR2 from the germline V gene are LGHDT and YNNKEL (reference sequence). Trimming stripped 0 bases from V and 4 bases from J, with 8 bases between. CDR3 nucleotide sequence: TGTGCCAGCAGCCAAGATTCGGGCCCAGATACGCAGTATTTT. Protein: CASSQDSGPDTQYF.

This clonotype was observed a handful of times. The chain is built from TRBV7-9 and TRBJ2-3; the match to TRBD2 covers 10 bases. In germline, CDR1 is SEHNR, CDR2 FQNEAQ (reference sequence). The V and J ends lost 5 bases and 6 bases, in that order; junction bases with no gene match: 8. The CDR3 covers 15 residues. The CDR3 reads CASSLSSGSGDTQYF. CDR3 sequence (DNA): TGTGCCAGCAGCCTGTCTAGCGGGAGTGGGGATACGCAGTATTTT.

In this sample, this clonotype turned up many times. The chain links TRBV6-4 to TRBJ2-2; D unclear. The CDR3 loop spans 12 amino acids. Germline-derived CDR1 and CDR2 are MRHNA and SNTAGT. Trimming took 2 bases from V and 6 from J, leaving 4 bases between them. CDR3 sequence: CASSDPPGELFF. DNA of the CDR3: TGTGCCAGCAGTGACCCACCCGGGGAGCTGTTTTTT.

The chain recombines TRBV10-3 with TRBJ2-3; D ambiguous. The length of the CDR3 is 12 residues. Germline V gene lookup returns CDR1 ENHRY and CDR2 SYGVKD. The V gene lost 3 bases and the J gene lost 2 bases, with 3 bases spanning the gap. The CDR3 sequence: CAISDLTDTQYF. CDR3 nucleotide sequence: TGTGCCATCAGTGACCTCACAGATACGCAGTATTTT.

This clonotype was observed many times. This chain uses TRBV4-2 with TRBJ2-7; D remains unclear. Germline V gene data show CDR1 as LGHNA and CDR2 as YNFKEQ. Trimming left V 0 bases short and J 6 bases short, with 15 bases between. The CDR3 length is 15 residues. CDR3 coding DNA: TGTGCCAGCAGCCAAGAATCAGTCAGACCCTCCGAGCAGTACTTC. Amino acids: CASSQESVRPSEQYF.

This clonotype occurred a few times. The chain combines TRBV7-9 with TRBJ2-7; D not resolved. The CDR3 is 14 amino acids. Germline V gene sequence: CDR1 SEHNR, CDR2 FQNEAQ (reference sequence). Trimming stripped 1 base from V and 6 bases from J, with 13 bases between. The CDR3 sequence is CASSLDWASGEQYF. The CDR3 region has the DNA TGTGCCAGCAGCTTAGACTGGGCTTCGGGCGAGCAGTACTTC.

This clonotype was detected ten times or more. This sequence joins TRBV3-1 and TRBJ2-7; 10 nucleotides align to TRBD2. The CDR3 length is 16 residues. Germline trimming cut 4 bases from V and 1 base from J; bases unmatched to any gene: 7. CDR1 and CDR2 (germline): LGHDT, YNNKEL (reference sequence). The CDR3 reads CASSRGLAAPSYEQYF. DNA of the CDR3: TGTGCCAGCAGCCGCGGACTAGCGGCACCTTCCTACGAGCAGTACTTC.

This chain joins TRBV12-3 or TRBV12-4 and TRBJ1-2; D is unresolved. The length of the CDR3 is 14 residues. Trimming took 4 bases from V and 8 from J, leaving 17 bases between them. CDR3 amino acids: CASSSSSGSRGYTF. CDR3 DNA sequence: TGTGCCAGCAGTTCCTCTTCGGGGTCCCGGGGCTACACCTTC.

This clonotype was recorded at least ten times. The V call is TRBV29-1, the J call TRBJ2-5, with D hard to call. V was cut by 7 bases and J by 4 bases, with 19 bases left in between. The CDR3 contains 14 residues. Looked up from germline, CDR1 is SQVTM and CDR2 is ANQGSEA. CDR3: CSGTMGIELETQYF. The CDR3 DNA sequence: TGCAGCGGTACAATGGGAATAGAATTAGAGACCCAGTACTTC.

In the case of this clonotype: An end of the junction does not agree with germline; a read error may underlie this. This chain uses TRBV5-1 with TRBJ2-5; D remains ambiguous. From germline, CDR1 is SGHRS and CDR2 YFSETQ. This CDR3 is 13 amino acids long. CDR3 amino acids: CASRFGPQETQYF. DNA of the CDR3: TGCGCCAGCCGCTTTGGGCCCCAAGAGACCCAGTACTTC.